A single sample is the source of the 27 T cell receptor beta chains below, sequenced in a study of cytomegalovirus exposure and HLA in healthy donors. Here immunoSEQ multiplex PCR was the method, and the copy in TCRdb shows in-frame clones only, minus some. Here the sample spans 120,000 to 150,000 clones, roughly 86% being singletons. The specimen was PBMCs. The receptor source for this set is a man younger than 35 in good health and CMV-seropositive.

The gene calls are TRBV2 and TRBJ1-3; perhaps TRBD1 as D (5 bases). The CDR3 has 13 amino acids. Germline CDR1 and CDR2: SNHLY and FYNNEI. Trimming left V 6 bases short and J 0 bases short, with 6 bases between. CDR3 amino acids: CASRGDSGNTIYF. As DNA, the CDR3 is TGTGCCAGCAGAGGGGACTCTGGAAACACCATATATTTT.

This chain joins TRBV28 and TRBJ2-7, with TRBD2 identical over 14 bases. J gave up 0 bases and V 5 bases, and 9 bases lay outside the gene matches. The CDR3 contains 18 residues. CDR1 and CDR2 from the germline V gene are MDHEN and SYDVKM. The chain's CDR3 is CASSRPGLAGANSYEQYF. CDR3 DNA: TGTGCCAGCAGTCGCCCGGGACTAGCGGGGGCCAACTCCTACGAGCAGTACTTC.

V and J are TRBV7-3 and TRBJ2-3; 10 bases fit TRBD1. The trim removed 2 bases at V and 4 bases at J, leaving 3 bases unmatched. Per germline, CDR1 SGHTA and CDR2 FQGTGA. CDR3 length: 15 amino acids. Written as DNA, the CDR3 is TGTGCCAGCAGCTTACCCGGGACAGGGGCAGATACGCAGTATTTT. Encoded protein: CASSLPGTGADTQYF. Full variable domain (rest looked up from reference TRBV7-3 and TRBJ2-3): GAGVSQTPSNKVTEKGKYVELRCDPISGHTALYWYRQSLGQGPEFLIYFQGTGAADDSGLPNDRFFAVRPEGSVSTLKIQRTERGDSAVYLCASSLPGTGADTQYFGPGTRLTVL.

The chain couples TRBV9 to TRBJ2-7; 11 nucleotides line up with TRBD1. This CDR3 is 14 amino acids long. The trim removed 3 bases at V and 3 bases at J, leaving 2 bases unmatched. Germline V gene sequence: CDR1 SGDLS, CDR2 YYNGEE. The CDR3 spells CASSGTGGGYEQYF. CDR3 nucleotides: TGTGCCAGCAGCGGGACAGGGGGCGGCTACGAGCAGTACTTC. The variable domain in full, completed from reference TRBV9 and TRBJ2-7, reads DSGVTQTPKHLITATGQRVTLRCSPRSGDLSVYWYQQSLDQGLQFLIQYYNGEERAKGNILERFSAQQFPDLHSELNLSSLELGDSALYFCASSGTGGGYEQYFGPGTRLTVT.

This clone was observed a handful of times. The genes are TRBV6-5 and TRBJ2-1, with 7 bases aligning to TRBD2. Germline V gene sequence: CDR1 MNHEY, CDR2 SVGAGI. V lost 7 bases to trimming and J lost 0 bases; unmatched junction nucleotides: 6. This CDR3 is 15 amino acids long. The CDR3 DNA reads TGTGCCAGCAAACCGGGACTACACTCCTACAATGAGCAGTTCTTC. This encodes CASKPGLHSYNEQFF.

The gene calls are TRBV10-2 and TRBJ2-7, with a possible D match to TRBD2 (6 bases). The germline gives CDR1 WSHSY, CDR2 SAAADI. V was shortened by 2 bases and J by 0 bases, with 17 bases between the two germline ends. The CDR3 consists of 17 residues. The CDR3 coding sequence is TGCGCCAGCAGTGAGGGGCCTTGGGACTCCAGCTCCTACGAGCAGTACTTC. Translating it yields CASSEGPWDSSSYEQYF.

The CDR3 loop is CASSPNQGNEQFF. Here the CDR3 DNA reads TGTGCCAGCTCACCAAACCAGGGGAATGAGCAGTTCTTC. V and J are TRBV18 and TRBJ2-1; maybe TRBD1 (6 bases). The CDR3 spans 13 residues. The germline CDR1 and CDR2 sequences are KGHSH and LQKENI. Between the trimmed V and J ends, which lost 2 bases and 7 bases, there was a span of 9 bases.

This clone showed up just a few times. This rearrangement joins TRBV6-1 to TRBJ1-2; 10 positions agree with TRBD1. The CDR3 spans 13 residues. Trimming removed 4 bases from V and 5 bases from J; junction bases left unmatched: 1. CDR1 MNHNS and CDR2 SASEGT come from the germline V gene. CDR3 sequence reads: CASSADRGYGYTF. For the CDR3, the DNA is TGTGCCAGCAGTGCGGACAGGGGGTATGGCTACACCTTC.

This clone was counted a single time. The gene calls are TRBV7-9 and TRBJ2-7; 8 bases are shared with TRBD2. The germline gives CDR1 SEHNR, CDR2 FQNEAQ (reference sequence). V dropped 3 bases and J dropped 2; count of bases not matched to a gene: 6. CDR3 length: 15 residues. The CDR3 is CASSLGRGVAYEQYF. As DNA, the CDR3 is TGTGCCAGCAGCTTGGGGCGGGGGGTCGCCTACGAGCAGTACTTC.

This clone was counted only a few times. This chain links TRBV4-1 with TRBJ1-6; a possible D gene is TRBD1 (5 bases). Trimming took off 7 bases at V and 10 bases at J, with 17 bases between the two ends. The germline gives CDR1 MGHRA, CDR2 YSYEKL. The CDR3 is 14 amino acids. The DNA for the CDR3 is TGCGCCAGCACCCAGGGCCAGGGAAACTCACCCCTCCACTTT. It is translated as CASTQGQGNSPLHF.

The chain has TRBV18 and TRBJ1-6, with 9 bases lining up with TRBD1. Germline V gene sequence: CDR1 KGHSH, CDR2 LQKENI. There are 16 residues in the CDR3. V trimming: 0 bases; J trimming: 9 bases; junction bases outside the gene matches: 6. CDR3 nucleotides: TGTGCCAGCTCACCACCGTCCGGACAGGGGATTTCACCCCTCCACTTT. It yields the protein CASSPPSGQGISPLHF.

DNA for the CDR3: TGTGCCAGCAGTCGGCGGGGCACAGATACGCAGTATTTT. Encoded protein: CASSRRGTDTQYF. The J gene is TRBJ2-3, the V gene TRBV27; possible D gene TRBD2, 5 bases. Trimming left V 5 bases short and J 1 base short, with 7 bases between. CDR3 length equals 13 residues. CDR1 MNHEY and CDR2 SMNVEV come from the germline V gene (reference sequence).

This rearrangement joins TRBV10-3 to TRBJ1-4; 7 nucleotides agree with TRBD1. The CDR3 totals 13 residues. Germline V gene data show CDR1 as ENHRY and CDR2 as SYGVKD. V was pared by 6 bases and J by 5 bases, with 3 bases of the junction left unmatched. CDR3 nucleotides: TGTGCCATCAGCGGGACAGCAAATGAAAAACTGTTTTTT. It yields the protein CAISGTANEKLFF.

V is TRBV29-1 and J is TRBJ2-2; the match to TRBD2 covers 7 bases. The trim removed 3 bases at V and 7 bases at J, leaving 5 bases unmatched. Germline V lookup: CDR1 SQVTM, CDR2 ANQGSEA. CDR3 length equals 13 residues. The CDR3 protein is CSVDSGGGGELFF. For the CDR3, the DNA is TGCAGCGTTGACTCGGGAGGCGGCGGGGAGCTGTTTTTT.

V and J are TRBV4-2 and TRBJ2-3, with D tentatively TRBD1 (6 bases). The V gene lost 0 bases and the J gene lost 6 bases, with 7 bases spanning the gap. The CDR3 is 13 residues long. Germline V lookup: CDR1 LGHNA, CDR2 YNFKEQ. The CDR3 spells CASSQERGDTQYF. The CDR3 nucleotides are TGTGCCAGCAGCCAAGAAAGGGGGGATACGCAGTATTTT.

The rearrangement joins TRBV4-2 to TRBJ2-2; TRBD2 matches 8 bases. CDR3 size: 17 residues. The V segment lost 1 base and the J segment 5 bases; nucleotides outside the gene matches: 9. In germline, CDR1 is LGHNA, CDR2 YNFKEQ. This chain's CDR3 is CASSQVRASGGTGELFF. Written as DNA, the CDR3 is TGTGCCAGCAGCCAAGTGAGGGCGAGCGGGGGAACCGGGGAGCTGTTTTTT.

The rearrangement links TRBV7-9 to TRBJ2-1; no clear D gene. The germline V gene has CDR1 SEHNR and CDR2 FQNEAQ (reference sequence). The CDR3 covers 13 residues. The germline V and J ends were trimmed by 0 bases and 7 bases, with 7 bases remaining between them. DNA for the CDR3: TGTGCCAGCAGCTTAGCGGCTTCTAATGAGCAGTTCTTC. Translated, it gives CASSLAASNEQFF. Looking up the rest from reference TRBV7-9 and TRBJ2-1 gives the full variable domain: DTGVSQNPRHKITKRGQNVTFRCDPISEHNRLYWYRQTLGQGPEFLTYFQNEAQLEKSRLLSDRFSAERPKGSFSTLEIQRTEQGDSAMYLCASSLAASNEQFFGPGTRLTVL.

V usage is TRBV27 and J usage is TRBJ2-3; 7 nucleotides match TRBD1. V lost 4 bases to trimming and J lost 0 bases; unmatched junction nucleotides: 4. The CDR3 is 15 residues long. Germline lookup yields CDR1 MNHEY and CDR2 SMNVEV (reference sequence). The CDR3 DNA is TGTGCCAGCAGTTCGGGACAGCTTAGCACAGATACGCAGTATTTT. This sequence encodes CASSSGQLSTDTQYF.

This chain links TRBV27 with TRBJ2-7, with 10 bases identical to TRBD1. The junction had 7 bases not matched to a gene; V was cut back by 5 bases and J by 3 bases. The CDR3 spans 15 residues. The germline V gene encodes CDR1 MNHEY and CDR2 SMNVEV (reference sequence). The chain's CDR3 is CASSPGQGLGYEQYF. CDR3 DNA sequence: TGTGCCAGCAGTCCGGGACAGGGGCTCGGCTACGAGCAGTACTTC.

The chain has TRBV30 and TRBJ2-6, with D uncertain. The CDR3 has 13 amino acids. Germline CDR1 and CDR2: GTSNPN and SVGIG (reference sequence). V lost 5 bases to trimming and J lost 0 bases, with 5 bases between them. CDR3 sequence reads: CAWDNSGANVLTF. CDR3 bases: TGTGCCTGGGACAACTCTGGGGCCAACGTCCTGACTTTC.

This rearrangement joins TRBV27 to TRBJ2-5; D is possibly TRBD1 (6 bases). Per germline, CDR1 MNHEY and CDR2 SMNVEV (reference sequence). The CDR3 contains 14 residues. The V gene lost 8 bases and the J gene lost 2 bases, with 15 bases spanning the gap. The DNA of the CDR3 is TGTGCCAGCGGAGAACAGGGTCCTCAAGAGACCCAGTACTTC. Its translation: CASGEQGPQETQYF.

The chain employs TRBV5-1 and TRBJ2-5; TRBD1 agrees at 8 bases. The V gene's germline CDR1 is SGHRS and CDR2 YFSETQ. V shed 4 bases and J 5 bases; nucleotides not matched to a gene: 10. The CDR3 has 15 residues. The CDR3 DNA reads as TGCGCCAGCAGCCGATTCGGACAGGGCCGTGAGACCCAGTACTTC. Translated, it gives CASSRFGQGRETQYF.

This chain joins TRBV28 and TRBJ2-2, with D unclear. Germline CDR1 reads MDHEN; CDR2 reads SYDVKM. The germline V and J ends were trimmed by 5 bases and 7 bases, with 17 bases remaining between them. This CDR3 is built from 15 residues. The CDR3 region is CASSTSKNSVGELFF. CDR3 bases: TGTGCCAGCAGTACGAGTAAAAACAGTGTCGGGGAGCTGTTTTTT.

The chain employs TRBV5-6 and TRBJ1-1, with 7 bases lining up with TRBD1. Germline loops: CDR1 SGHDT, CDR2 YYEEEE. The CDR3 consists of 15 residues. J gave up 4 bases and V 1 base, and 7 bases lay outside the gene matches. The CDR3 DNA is TGTGCCAGCAGCTTGAATCGAGCAGGGGGCACTGAAGCTTTCTTT. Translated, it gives CASSLNRAGGTEAFF.

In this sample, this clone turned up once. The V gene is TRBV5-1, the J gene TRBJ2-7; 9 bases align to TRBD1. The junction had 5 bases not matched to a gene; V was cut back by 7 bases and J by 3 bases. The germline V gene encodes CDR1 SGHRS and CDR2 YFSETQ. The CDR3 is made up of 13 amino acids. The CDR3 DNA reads TGCGCCAGCTCCGGGACAGGGAACTACGAGCAGTACTTC. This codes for CASSGTGNYEQYF.

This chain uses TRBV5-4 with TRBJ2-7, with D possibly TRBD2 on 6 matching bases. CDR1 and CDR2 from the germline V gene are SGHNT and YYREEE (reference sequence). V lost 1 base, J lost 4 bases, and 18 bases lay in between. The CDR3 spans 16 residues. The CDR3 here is CASSLSGSQLQYEQYF. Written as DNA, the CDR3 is TGTGCCAGCAGCTTGAGCGGGTCCCAATTACAATACGAGCAGTACTTC.

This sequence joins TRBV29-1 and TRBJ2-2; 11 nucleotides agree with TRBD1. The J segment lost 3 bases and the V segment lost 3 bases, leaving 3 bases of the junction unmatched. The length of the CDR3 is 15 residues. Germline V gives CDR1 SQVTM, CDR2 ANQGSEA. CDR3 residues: CSVDPGQGDTGELFF. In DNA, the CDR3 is TGCAGCGTTGATCCGGGACAGGGGGACACCGGGGAGCTGTTTTTT.